Shown below are 29 T cell receptor beta chains from a single sample sequenced in a study of PD-L1 blockade in urothelial cancer. The time point denotes: pretreatment peripheral blood. The repertoire was sequenced with immunoSEQ multiplex PCR; TCRdb's copy has only in-frame clones and lacks some. Here the sample spans about 39,000 clones, approximately 91% being singletons. The sequences come from PBMCs, collected around atezolizumab (anti-PD-L1) treatment. These receptors all come from an older woman with urothelial cancer.

The chain couples TRBV19 to TRBJ2-1; 10 nucleotides agree with TRBD1. Trimming removed 1 base from V and 7 bases from J; junction bases left unmatched: 1. The CDR3 is 14 amino acids. Germline V lookup: CDR1 LNHDA, CDR2 SQIVND (reference sequence). CDR3 sequence reads: CASSIGTGGNEQFF. In DNA, the CDR3 is TGTGCCAGTAGTATAGGGACAGGGGGGAATGAGCAGTTCTTC. The whole variable domain, filled in from reference TRBV19 and TRBJ2-1, reads DGGITQSPKYLFRKEGQNVTLSCEQNLNHDAMYWYRQDPGQGLRLIYYSQIVNDFQKGDIAEGYSVSREKKESFPLTVTSAQKNPTAFYLCASSIGTGGNEQFFGPGTRLTVL.

This clone was counted only a few times. The CDR3 sequence: CASSVGWDTTYEQYF. The CDR3, as DNA: TGTGCCAGCAGCGTGGGATGGGACACCACCTACGAGCAGTACTTC. The V call is TRBV7-9, the J call TRBJ2-7; D might be TRBD1 (6 bases). V lost 5 bases, J lost 2 bases, and 16 bases lay in between. The CDR3 extends over 15 amino acids. In germline, CDR1 is SEHNR, CDR2 FQNEAQ (reference sequence). Full variable domain (outside the CDR3, taken from reference TRBV7-9 and TRBJ2-7): DTGVSQNPRHKITKRGQNVTFRCDPISEHNRLYWYRQTLGQGPEFLTYFQNEAQLEKSRLLSDRFSAERPKGSFSTLEIQRTEQGDSAMYLCASSVGWDTTYEQYFGPGTRLTVT.

This clone was counted once. The rearrangement joins TRBV6-5 to TRBJ2-1; no reliable D call. Trimming left V 6 bases short and J 5 bases short, with 8 bases between. Germline V gene sequence: CDR1 MNHEY, CDR2 SVGAGI. This CDR3 contains 12 residues. The CDR3 loop reads CASSRGHNEQFF. The CDR3 region has the DNA TGTGCCAGCAGCCGAGGCCACAATGAGCAGTTCTTC.

The gene calls are TRBV11-2 and TRBJ1-4; 7 bases align to TRBD1. V lost 5 bases and J lost 3; bases outside the gene matches: 9. This CDR3 has 16 residues. Germline V lookup: CDR1 SGHAT, CDR2 FQNNGV. The CDR3 region is CASSPPRTGPNEKLFF. In DNA form, the CDR3 reads TGTGCCAGCAGCCCTCCGAGGACAGGACCTAATGAAAAACTGTTTTTT.

The chain employs TRBV7-8 and TRBJ2-7, with 7 bases lining up with TRBD1. The CDR3 loop spans 15 amino acids. The ends lost 5 bases at V and 2 bases at J; junction bases unmatched: 9. Germline-derived CDR1 and CDR2 are SGHVS and FQNEAQ. CDR3 DNA sequence: TGTGCCAGCAGCCCTGCAGGGGGTGAAGCCTACGAGCAGTACTTC. Encoded protein: CASSPAGGEAYEQYF.

V is TRBV7-6 and J is TRBJ1-1, with 9 nucleotides matching TRBD1. The V segment lost 5 bases and the J segment 5 bases; nucleotides outside the gene matches: 12. CDR3 size: 16 residues. Germline V lookup: CDR1 SGHVS, CDR2 FNYEAQ. CDR3: CASSPRSGTGQTEAFF. Here the CDR3 DNA reads TGTGCCAGCAGCCCAAGGTCCGGGACAGGGCAAACTGAAGCTTTCTTT.

The V gene is TRBV6-5, the J gene TRBJ2-7; no clear D gene. The CDR3 totals 13 residues. Germline V CDR1 and CDR2: MNHEY, SVGAGI. V was clipped by 5 bases and J by 6 bases, with 14 bases between them. CDR3 in DNA: TGTGCCAGCAGTCCCCGCGGCGCCCTCGAGCAGTACTTC. Its translation is CASSPRGALEQYF.

The V call is TRBV11-2, the J call TRBJ2-5; D possibly corresponds to TRBD2 (6 bases). The V end lost 5 bases, the J end lost 5 bases, and 21 bases lay between the germline ends. CDR3 size: 16 residues. Germline V gene lookup returns CDR1 SGHAT and CDR2 FQNNGV. The CDR3 bases are TGTGCCAGCAGCCTTTTTAGTACCGGGAGTACGGAGACCCAGTACTTC. Amino acid sequence: CASSLFSTGSTETQYF. Using reference TRBV11-2 and TRBJ2-5 for the parts outside the CDR3, the full variable domain is EAGVAQSPRYKIIEKRQSVAFWCNPISGHATLYWYQQILGQGPKLLIQFQNNGVVDDSQLPKDRFSAERLKGVDSTLKIQPAKLEDSAVYLCASSLFSTGSTETQYFGPGTRLLVL.

This chain joins TRBV30 and TRBJ1-2, with D hard to call. The CDR3 has 11 amino acids. Germline V CDR1 and CDR2: GTSNPN, SVGIG (reference sequence). V lost 0 bases to trimming and J lost 10 bases, with 9 bases between them. This chain's CDR3 is CAWSVRRIYTF. The CDR3 nucleotides read TGTGCCTGGAGTGTCAGGAGGATCTACACCTTC. Variable domain in full (rest from reference TRBV30 and TRBJ1-2): SQTIHQWPATLVQPVGSPLSLECTVEGTSNPNLYWYRQAAGRGLQLLFYSVGIGQISSEVPQNLSASRPQDRQFILSSKKLLLSDSGFYLCAWSVRRIYTFGSGTRLTVV.

The chain joins TRBV2 to TRBJ2-5; the D gene is possibly TRBD2 (5 bases). Trimming took off 7 bases at V and 3 bases at J, with 6 bases between the two ends. The germline CDR1 and CDR2 sequences are SNHLY and FYNNEI. The CDR3 runs 11 residues. The CDR3: CASKEEETQYF. The CDR3 region has the DNA TGTGCCAGCAAGGAGGAAGAGACCCAGTACTTC.

The rearrangement joins TRBV19 to TRBJ2-2, with 11 nucleotides matching TRBD2. Germline loops: CDR1 LNHDA, CDR2 SQIVND (reference sequence). The CDR3 extends over 15 amino acids. V dropped 9 bases and J dropped 4; count of bases not matched to a gene: 7. CDR3 nucleotide sequence: TGTGCCAGCGGTCTAGCGGGAGGTCGCACCGGGGAGCTGTTTTTT. Amino acids: CASGLAGGRTGELFF.

V gene TRBV20-1 combines with J gene TRBJ1-2; D unresolved. The CDR3 totals 11 residues. Germline lookup yields CDR1 DFQATT and CDR2 SNEGSKA (reference sequence). The V and J ends lost 3 bases and 4 bases respectively, with 6 bases between them. Here the CDR3 reads CSAREAYGYTF. The CDR3 DNA follows: TGCAGTGCTAGGGAGGCCTATGGCTACACCTTC.

This CDR3 is CASSFQGARFEDTEAFF. DNA of the CDR3: TGTGCCAGCAGTTTTCAGGGGGCCCGCTTTGAGGACACTGAAGCTTTCTTT. The chain has TRBV27 and TRBJ1-1, with TRBD1 identical over 8 bases. The CDR3 runs to 17 residues. The V gene end was trimmed by 3 bases and the J gene end by 3 bases; junction bases not matched to a gene: 12. Germline CDR1 MNHEY, CDR2 SMNVEV (reference sequence).

The chain couples TRBV19 to TRBJ2-7; tentative D call: TRBD1 (6 bases). The V and J ends lost 4 bases and 2 bases respectively, with 12 bases between them. This CDR3 region has 14 residues. Germline V lookup: CDR1 LNHDA, CDR2 SQIVND (reference sequence). Here the CDR3 reads CASSSVAGAYEQYF. As DNA, the CDR3 is TGTGCCAGTAGTAGTGTGGCAGGGGCCTACGAGCAGTACTTC.

This rearrangement joins TRBV21-1 to TRBJ2-7; TRBD1 was called by the table and not checked on the DNA. TRBV21-1 represents a pseudogene. CDR3 length: 19 residues. The DNA for the CDR3 is TGTGCCAGCAGCGCCTTGTCCCGGGACATCGGGACGCAAGTCTACGAGCAGTACTTC. Encoded protein: CASSALSRDIGTQVYEQYF.

The V and J genes are TRBV5-6 and TRBJ1-2; D is perhaps TRBD1 (5 bases). This CDR3 has 17 residues. V was cut by 4 bases and J by 4 bases, with 23 bases left in between. Germline assignment: CDR1 SGHDT and CDR2 YYEEEE. The CDR3 reads CASSGGTREPGRYGYTF. The CDR3 bases are TGTGCCAGCAGCGGGGGGACCAGGGAACCCGGGCGCTATGGCTACACCTTC.

V gene TRBV7-9 combines with J gene TRBJ2-5; tentative D call: TRBD2 (6 bases). This CDR3 has 17 residues. Germline V lookup: CDR1 SEHNR, CDR2 FQNEAQ (reference sequence). The germline V and J ends were trimmed by 4 bases and 0 bases, with 18 bases remaining between them. CDR3 in amino acids: CASSSSEGPKYQETQYF. CDR3 DNA: TGTGCCAGCAGCTCCTCGGAGGGTCCCAAGTACCAAGAGACCCAGTACTTC.

This sequence joins TRBV5-6 and TRBJ1-2; 9 bases map to TRBD1. Germline V lookup: CDR1 SGHDT, CDR2 YYEEEE. The length of the CDR3 is 14 residues. With V trimmed by 1 base and J by 6 bases, 4 bases remained unmatched. The CDR3 bases are TGTGCCAGCAGCTTGAATACAGGGGGCCATGGCTACACCTTC. Translating gives CASSLNTGGHGYTF.

This clone appeared a single time. The rearrangement uses TRBV29-1 and TRBJ2-7; a weak D match, TRBD2 (7 bases). This CDR3 has 12 amino acids. The ends were cut back, 0 bases at V and 9 bases at J, with 12 bases in the middle. Germline CDR1 and CDR2: SQVTM and ANQGSEA. This chain's CDR3 is CSVEDRGAGQYF. The CDR3 DNA reads as TGCAGCGTTGAAGATCGGGGGGCCGGGCAGTACTTC.

The chain combines TRBV4-3 with TRBJ2-3, with 9 bases that match TRBD2. Germline CDR1 LGHNA, CDR2 YSLEER. V lost 0 bases to trimming and J lost 0 bases; unmatched junction nucleotides: 4. The CDR3 totals 17 residues. CDR3 DNA sequence: TGCGCCAGCAGCCAAGAAGGAACTAGCGGGAGCACAGATACGCAGTATTTT. It yields the protein CASSQEGTSGSTDTQYF.

In the case of this clone: An end of the junction does not agree with germline; a read error may underlie this. The chain uses TRBV7-7 and TRBJ2-7; 7 bases are shared with TRBD2. This CDR3 is 13 amino acids long. Germline CDR1 reads SSHAT; CDR2 reads FNYEAQ (reference sequence). The DNA for the CDR3 is TGTGCTAGCAGCTCCGGACTAGTCGGCGAGCAGTACTTC. This encodes CASSSGLVGEQYF.

The rearrangement uses TRBV18 and TRBJ1-2; 10 nucleotides line up with TRBD1. The V gene's germline CDR1 is KGHSH and CDR2 LQKENI. V shed 4 bases and J 4 bases; nucleotides not matched to a gene: 6. The CDR3 is 15 amino acids. The CDR3 region is CASSRGQGGGYGYTF. The DNA of the CDR3 is TGTGCCAGCTCACGAGGACAGGGGGGAGGCTATGGCTACACCTTC.

The chain joins TRBV14 to TRBJ2-7; the D is unclear. Germline-derived CDR1 and CDR2 are SGHDN and FVKESK. The length of the CDR3 is 14 residues. Trimming pared 3 bases from V and 0 bases from J, leaving 9 bases between. The CDR3 bases are TGTGCCAGCAGCCATACCTCGAGCTCCTACGAGCAGTACTTC. Its translation is CASSHTSSSYEQYF.

This chain uses TRBV27 with TRBJ1-4; weak D call: TRBD1 (6 bases). V was pared by 3 bases and J by 7 bases, with 9 bases between. The V gene's germline CDR1 is MNHEY and CDR2 SMNVEV (reference sequence). This CDR3 is built from 13 residues. DNA for the CDR3: TGTGCCAGCAGTTTTCAGGGGAGTGAAAAACTGTTTTTT. Translating it yields CASSFQGSEKLFF.

The gene calls are TRBV5-1 and TRBJ2-1, with TRBD2 matching 7 bases. The V and J ends lost 0 bases and 10 bases, in that order; junction bases with no gene match: 7. CDR1 and CDR2 (germline): SGHRS, YFSETQ. The CDR3 sequence is 14 residues long. In DNA form, the CDR3 reads TGCGCCAGCAGCTTGGTGGTAGGACTAGGAGAGCAGTTCTTC. Its translation is CASSLVVGLGEQFF.

The V and J genes are TRBV7-9 and TRBJ1-2; D is ambiguous. Per the germline V gene, CDR1 is SEHNR and CDR2 is FQNEAQ (reference sequence). V gave up 5 bases and J gave up 5 bases, with 12 bases separating them. This CDR3 contains 13 residues. The CDR3 bases are TGTGCCAGCAGCCCCGCGGGAGGTTATGGCTACACCTTC. This gives the protein CASSPAGGYGYTF.

The rearrangement joins TRBV7-9 to TRBJ1-5; the D gene is possibly TRBD1 (6 bases). The CDR3 totals 15 residues. Trimming removed 1 base at V and 6 bases at J, with 13 bases between. Germline V gene sequence: CDR1 SEHNR, CDR2 FQNEAQ (reference sequence). CDR3 bases: TGTGCCAGCAGCTTAGAGGGGGGGCTGGTTCAGCCCCAGCATTTT. This codes for CASSLEGGLVQPQHF.

The rearrangement links TRBV7-2 to TRBJ2-1; 16 nucleotides align to TRBD2. J lost 9 bases, V lost 5 bases, and 7 bases had no gene match. The CDR3 has 16 amino acids. Germline-derived CDR1 and CDR2 are SGHTA and FQGNSA. The CDR3 sequence: CASSTPGLAGGSEQFF. The CDR3 nucleotides are TGTGCCAGCAGCACACCGGGACTAGCGGGAGGGAGTGAGCAGTTCTTC. The full variable domain, its missing parts supplied by reference TRBV7-2 and TRBJ2-1, is GAGVSQSPSNKVTEKGKDVELRCDPISGHTALYWYRQSLGQGLEFLIYFQGNSAPDKSGLPSDRFSAERTGGSVSTLTIQRTQQEDSAVYLCASSTPGLAGGSEQFFGPGTRLTVL.

The chain couples TRBV9 to TRBJ1-5; no clear D. The CDR3 sequence is 13 residues long. Looked up from germline, CDR1 is SGDLS and CDR2 is YYNGEE. V was clipped by 0 bases and J by 4 bases, with 5 bases between them. The CDR3 DNA sequence: TGTGCCAGCAGCGTAGATAATAATCAGCCCCAGCATTTT. Translated: CASSVDNNQPQHF.